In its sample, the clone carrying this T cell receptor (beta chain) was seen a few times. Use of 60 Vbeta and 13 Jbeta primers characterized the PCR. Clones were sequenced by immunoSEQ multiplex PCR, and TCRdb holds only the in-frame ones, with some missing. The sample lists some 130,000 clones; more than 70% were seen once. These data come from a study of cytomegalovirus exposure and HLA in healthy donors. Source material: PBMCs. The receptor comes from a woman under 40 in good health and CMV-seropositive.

The CDR3 protein is CAWRSPDRENEKLFF. CDR3 DNA sequence: TGTGCCTGGAGGTCCCCGGACAGGGAGAATGAAAAACTGTTTTTT. This chain uses TRBV30 with TRBJ1-4; 8 bases agree with TRBD1. Germline V lookup: CDR1 GTSNPN, CDR2 SVGIG (reference sequence). After removal of 3 bases from V and 5 bases from J, the junction contained 8 bases not matched to a gene. This CDR3 comprises 15 residues. The variable domain in full, completed from reference TRBV30 and TRBJ1-4, reads SQTIHQWPATLVQPVGSPLSLECTVEGTSNPNLYWYRQAAGRGLQLLFYSVGIGQISSEVPQNLSASRPQDRQFILSSKKLLLSDSGFYLCAWRSPDRENEKLFFGSGTQLSVL.